Presented here are 15 T cell receptor beta chains from one specimen sequenced in a study of T cell clones after liver transplantation. Using immunoSEQ multiplex PCR, the repertoire was profiled, and TCRdb retains in-frame clones only, with some absent. Seen here are roughly 80,000 clones, around four fifths observed once, and the top ten hold roughly 3%. The starting material was CD4+ T cells from blood, obtained at the 22-month timepoint. The receptors stem from a human patient who received a liver transplant. Part of the T cells may come from the graft donor.

V usage is TRBV7-9 and J usage is TRBJ2-6; D assignment may be TRBD1 or TRBD2 (5 bases each). This CDR3 region has 16 residues. Between the trimmed V and J ends, which lost 3 bases and 2 bases, there was a span of 11 bases. From germline, CDR1 is SEHNR and CDR2 FQNEAQ (reference sequence). DNA for the CDR3: TGTGCCAGCAGCTTTGGTCGAGGGGCTGGGGCCAACGTCCTGACTTTC. This sequence encodes CASSFGRGAGANVLTF.

The chain combines TRBV7-2 with TRBJ2-1; the D is unclear. This CDR3 is 15 amino acids long. From germline, CDR1 is SGHTA and CDR2 FQGNSA. V was trimmed by 4 bases and J by 0 bases, leaving 10 bases between them. The CDR3 DNA reads as TGTGCCAGCAGCTCCGCCGGCAGCTCCTACAATGAGCAGTTCTTC. The encoded protein is CASSSAGSSYNEQFF.

This clone was recorded only once. This rearrangement joins TRBV9 to TRBJ1-3, with 8 bases matching TRBD1. The CDR3 has 17 amino acids. Unmatched junction bases numbered 5, after V lost 0 bases and J lost 0 bases. Germline V gives CDR1 SGDLS, CDR2 YYNGEE. The CDR3 DNA reads TGTGCCAGCAGCGTAGGTTCAGGGACAGGCTCTGGAAACACCATATATTTT. Translating gives CASSVGSGTGSGNTIYF. Combining the CDR3 with reference TRBV9 and TRBJ1-3 gives the whole variable domain DSGVTQTPKHLITATGQRVTLRCSPRSGDLSVYWYQQSLDQGLQFLIQYYNGEERAKGNILERFSAQQFPDLHSELNLSSLELGDSALYFCASSVGSGTGSGNTIYFGEGSWLTVV.

The V call is TRBV10-2, the J call TRBJ2-7; 8 nucleotides agree with TRBD1. V was clipped by 0 bases and J by 3 bases; unmatched bases: 7. CDR3 length: 16 residues. The germline gives CDR1 WSHSY, CDR2 SAAADI. CDR3 protein: CASSESWAGGSYEQYF. The CDR3 nucleotides are TGCGCCAGCAGTGAGTCGTGGGCAGGGGGCAGCTACGAGCAGTACTTC.

The rearrangement uses TRBV12-5 and TRBJ1-1, with 8 bases identical to TRBD1. Germline V gene data show CDR1 as LGHNT and CDR2 as FRNRAP. This CDR3 is 15 amino acids long. After removal of 0 bases from V and 8 bases from J, the junction contained 8 bases not matched to a gene. As DNA, the CDR3 is TGTGCTAGTGGTTTGGTAGATGAAGGACAGGGAGAAGCTTTCTTT. Residues: CASGLVDEGQGEAFF. The complete variable domain, with remaining parts taken from reference TRBV12-5 and TRBJ1-1, reads DARVTQTPRHKVTEMGQEVTMRCQPILGHNTVFWYRQTMMQGLELLAYFRNRAPLDDSGMPKDRFSAEMPDATLATLKIQPSEPRDSAVYFCASGLVDEGQGEAFFGQGTRLTVV.

V gene TRBV19 combines with J gene TRBJ2-2; D uncertain. CDR1 and CDR2 from the germline V gene are LNHDA and SQIVND (reference sequence). The CDR3 length is 15 residues. V shed 2 bases and J shed 4 bases, with 11 bases lying between them. CDR3 region: CASSISKGSTGELFF. CDR3 DNA: TGTGCCAGTAGTATATCTAAGGGATCCACCGGGGAGCTGTTTTTT.

The chain's CDR3 is CASSLRSTGVTDTQYF. CDR3 in DNA: TGTGCCAGCAGCTTACGTTCGACGGGGGTCACAGATACGCAGTATTTT. The chain employs TRBV7-6 and TRBJ2-3, with D possibly being TRBD2 (6 bases). The CDR3 covers 16 residues. Germline CDR1 SGHVS, CDR2 FNYEAQ. Trimming took off 2 bases at V and 2 bases at J, with 14 bases between the two ends.

The chain has TRBV19 and TRBJ2-3; D gene unclear. Germline CDR1 LNHDA, CDR2 SQIVND (reference sequence). Deletions cut 3 bases from V and 6 bases from J, with 16 bases between. The CDR3 spans 15 residues. Here the CDR3 reads CASSMTRQRSDTQYF. In DNA, the CDR3 is TGTGCCAGTAGTATGACCCGACAACGTTCCGATACGCAGTATTTT. The variable domain in full, completed from reference TRBV19 and TRBJ2-3, reads DGGITQSPKYLFRKEGQNVTLSCEQNLNHDAMYWYRQDPGQGLRLIYYSQIVNDFQKGDIAEGYSVSREKKESFPLTVTSAQKNPTAFYLCASSMTRQRSDTQYFGPGTRLTVL.

The rearrangement links TRBV4-3 to TRBJ2-5; D remains unclear. CDR1 is LGHNA, CDR2 YSLEER, per germline. Trimming pared 0 bases from V and 5 bases from J, leaving 7 bases between. The CDR3 loop spans 13 amino acids. CDR3 in amino acids: CASSQEVLETQYF. The DNA of the CDR3 is TGCGCCAGCAGCCAAGAGGTTCTGGAGACCCAGTACTTC.

V gene TRBV7-2 combines with J gene TRBJ2-1; D ambiguous. CDR1 is SGHTA, CDR2 FQGNSA, per germline. V was trimmed by 2 bases and J by 6 bases, leaving 8 bases between them. The CDR3 sequence is 13 residues long. CDR3 protein: CASSLSSGNEQFF. In nucleotides, the CDR3 is TGTGCCAGCAGCTTATCTTCCGGCAATGAGCAGTTCTTC.

This clone showed up just once. This chain links TRBV7-2 with TRBJ1-6; possibly TRBD1 for D (6 bases). This CDR3 is built from 16 residues. V lost 5 bases, J lost 7 bases, and 18 bases lay in between. Germline assignment: CDR1 SGHTA and CDR2 FQGNSA. The CDR3 sequence: CASSKATGRRNSPLHF. The CDR3 coding sequence is TGTGCCAGCAGCAAAGCTACAGGGAGGCGAAATTCACCCCTCCACTTT.

This chain connects TRBV9 to TRBJ2-2, with D hard to call. Germline V gene data show CDR1 as SGDLS and CDR2 as YYNGEE. This CDR3 is 14 amino acids long. With 0 bases removed from V and 7 bases from J, the gap between germline ends came to 10 bases. This CDR3 reads CASSVGPMGGELFF. The CDR3 bases are TGTGCCAGCAGCGTAGGTCCGATGGGCGGGGAGCTGTTTTTT.

The chain couples TRBV5-8 to TRBJ1-2, with a possible D match to TRBD1 (6 bases). The CDR3 is 18 amino acids. The V gene's germline CDR1 is SGHTS and CDR2 YDEGEE. V lost 2 bases to trimming and J lost 0 bases, with 20 bases between them. The CDR3 is CASSFARGGARPNYGYTF. CDR3 bases: TGTGCCAGCAGCTTCGCCCGTGGGGGGGCCCGTCCTAACTATGGCTACACCTTC.

The chain links TRBV19 to TRBJ1-5; the D gene is possibly TRBD1 (5 bases). Germline V CDR1 and CDR2: LNHDA, SQIVND (reference sequence). Trimming pared 7 bases from V and 7 bases from J, leaving 14 bases between. This CDR3 is built from 13 residues. CDR3 protein: CASTARGLQPQHF. CDR3 bases: TGTGCCAGTACTGCCCGGGGGTTGCAGCCCCAGCATTTT.

This clone came up a few times. The same CDR3 can be traced to other DNA sequences in this sample. The rearrangement uses TRBV5-4 and TRBJ2-3; D not resolved. The germline V gene encodes CDR1 SGHNT and CDR2 YYREEE (reference sequence). The CDR3 length is 12 residues. Trimming stripped 5 bases from V and 2 bases from J, with 6 bases between. In DNA form, the CDR3 reads TGTGCCAGCAGGAGAGACACAGATACGCAGTATTTT. As protein: CASRRDTDTQYF. The full variable domain, in which reference TRBV5-4 and TRBJ2-3 provide the parts outside the CDR3, is ETGVTQSPTHLIKTRGQQVTLRCSSQSGHNTVSWYQQALGQGPQFIFQYYREEENGRGNFPPRFSGLQFPNYSSELNVNALELDDSALYLCASRRDTDTQYFGPGTRLTVL.